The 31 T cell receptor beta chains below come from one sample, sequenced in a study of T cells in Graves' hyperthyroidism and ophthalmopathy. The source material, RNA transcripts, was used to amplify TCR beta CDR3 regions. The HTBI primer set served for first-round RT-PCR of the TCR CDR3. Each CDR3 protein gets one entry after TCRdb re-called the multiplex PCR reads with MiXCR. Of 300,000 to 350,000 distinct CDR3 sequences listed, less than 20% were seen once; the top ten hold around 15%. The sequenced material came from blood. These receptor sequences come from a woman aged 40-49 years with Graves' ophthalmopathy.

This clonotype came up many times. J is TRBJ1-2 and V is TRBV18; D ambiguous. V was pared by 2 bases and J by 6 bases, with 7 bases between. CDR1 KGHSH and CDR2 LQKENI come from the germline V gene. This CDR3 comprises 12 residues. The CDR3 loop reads CASSPGDNGYTF. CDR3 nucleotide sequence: TGTGCCAGCTCACCAGGGGATAATGGCTACACCTTC.

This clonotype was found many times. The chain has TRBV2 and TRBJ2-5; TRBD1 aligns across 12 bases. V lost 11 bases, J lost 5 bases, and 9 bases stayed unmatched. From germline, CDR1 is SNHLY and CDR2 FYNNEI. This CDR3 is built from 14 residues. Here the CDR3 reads CAGSRDRGQETQYF. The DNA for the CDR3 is TGTGCCGGTAGTCGGGACAGGGGGCAGGAGACCCAGTACTTC.

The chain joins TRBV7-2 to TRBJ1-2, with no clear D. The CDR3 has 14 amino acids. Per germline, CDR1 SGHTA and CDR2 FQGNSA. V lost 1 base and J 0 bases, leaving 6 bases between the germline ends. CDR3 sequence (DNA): TGTGCCAGCAGCTTAGATAGAGCTAACTATGGCTACACCTTC. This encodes CASSLDRANYGYTF.

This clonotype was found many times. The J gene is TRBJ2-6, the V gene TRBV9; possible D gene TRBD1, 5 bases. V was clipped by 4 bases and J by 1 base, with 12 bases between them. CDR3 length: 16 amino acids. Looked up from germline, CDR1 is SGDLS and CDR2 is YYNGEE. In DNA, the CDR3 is TGTGCCAGCAGCCCCCCAGGGTCGTCTGGGGCCAACGTCCTGACTTTC. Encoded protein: CASSPPGSSGANVLTF.

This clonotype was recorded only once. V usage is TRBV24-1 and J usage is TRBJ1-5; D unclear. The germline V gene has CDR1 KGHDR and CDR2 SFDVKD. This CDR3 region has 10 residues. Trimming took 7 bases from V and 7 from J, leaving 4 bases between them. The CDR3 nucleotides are TGTGCCACCAGCTTACAGCCCCAGCATTTT. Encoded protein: CATSLQPQHF.

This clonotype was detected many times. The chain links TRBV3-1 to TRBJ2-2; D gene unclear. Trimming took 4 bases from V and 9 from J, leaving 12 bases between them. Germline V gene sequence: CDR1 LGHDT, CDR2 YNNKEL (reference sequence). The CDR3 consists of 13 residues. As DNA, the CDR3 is TGTGCCAGCAGCCGTATTACTGGTAGGGAGCTGTTTTTT. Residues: CASSRITGRELFF.

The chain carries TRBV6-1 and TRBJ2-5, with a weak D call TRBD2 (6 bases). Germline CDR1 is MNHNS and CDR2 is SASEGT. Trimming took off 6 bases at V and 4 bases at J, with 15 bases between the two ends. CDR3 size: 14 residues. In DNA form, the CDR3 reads TGTGCCAGCAGGCAGAAGGGAGGAGGAGAGACCCAGTACTTC. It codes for CASRQKGGGETQYF.

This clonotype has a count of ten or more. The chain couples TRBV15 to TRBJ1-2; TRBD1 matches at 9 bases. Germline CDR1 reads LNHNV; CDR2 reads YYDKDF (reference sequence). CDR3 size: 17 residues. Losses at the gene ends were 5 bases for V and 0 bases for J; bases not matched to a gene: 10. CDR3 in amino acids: CATSSSGQGISNYGYTF. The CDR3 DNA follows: TGTGCCACCAGCTCTTCGGGACAGGGAATCTCTAACTATGGCTACACCTTC.

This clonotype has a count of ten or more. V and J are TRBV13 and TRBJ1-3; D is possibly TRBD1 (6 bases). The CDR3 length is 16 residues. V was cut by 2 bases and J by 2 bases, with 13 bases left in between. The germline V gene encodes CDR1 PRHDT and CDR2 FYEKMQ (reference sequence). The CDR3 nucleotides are TGTGCCAGCAGCTTATATCAGGGGTCCCCTGGAAACACCATATATTTT. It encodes CASSLYQGSPGNTIYF. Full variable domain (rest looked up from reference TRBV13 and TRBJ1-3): AAGVIQSPRHLIKEKRETATLKCYPIPRHDTVYWYQQGPGQDPQFLISFYEKMQSDKGSIPDRFSAQQFSDYHSELNMSSLELGDSALYFCASSLYQGSPGNTIYFGEGSWLTVV.

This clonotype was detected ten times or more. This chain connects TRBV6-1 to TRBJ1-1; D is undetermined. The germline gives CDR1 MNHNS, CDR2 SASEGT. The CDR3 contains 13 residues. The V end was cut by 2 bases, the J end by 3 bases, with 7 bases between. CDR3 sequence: CASSELGDTEAFF. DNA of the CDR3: TGTGCCAGCAGTGAACTCGGTGACACTGAAGCTTTCTTT.

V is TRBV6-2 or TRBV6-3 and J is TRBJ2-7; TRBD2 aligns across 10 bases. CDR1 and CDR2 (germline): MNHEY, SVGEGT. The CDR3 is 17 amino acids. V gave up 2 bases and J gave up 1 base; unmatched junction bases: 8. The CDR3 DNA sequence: TGTGCCAGCAGTTACGACCTAGCGGGAGTCGCGTCCTACGAGCAGTACTTC. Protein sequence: CASSYDLAGVASYEQYF.

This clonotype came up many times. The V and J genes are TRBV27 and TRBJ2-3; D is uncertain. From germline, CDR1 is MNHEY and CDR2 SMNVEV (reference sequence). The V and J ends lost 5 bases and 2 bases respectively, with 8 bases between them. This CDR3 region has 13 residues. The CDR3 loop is CASSASITDTQYF. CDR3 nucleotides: TGTGCCAGCAGTGCATCCATCACAGATACGCAGTATTTT.

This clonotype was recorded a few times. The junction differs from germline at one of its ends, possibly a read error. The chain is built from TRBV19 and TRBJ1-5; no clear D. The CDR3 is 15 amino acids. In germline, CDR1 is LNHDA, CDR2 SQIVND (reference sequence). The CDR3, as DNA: TGTACCAGTACTCCGGACCTTTATAGCAATCAGCCCCAGCATTTT. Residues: CTSTPDLYSNQPQHF.

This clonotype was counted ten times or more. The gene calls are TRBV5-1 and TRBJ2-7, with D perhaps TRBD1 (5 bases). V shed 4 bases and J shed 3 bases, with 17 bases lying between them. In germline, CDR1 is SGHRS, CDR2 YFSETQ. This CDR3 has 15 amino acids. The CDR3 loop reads CASSPEQVDHYEQYF. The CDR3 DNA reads TGCGCCAGCAGCCCAGAACAGGTCGACCACTACGAGCAGTACTTC. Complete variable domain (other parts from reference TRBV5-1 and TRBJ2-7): KAGVTQTPRYLIKTRGQQVTLSCSPISGHRSVSWYQQTPGQGLQFLFEYFSETQRNKGNFPGRFSGRQFSNSRSEMNVSTLELGDSALYLCASSPEQVDHYEQYFGPGTRLTVT.

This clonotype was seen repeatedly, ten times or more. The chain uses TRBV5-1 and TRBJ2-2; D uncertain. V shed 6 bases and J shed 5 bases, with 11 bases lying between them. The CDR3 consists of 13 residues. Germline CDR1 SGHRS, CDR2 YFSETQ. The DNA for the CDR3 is TGCGCCAGCAAAGGGTCGGAAACCGGGGAGCTGTTTTTT. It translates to CASKGSETGELFF.

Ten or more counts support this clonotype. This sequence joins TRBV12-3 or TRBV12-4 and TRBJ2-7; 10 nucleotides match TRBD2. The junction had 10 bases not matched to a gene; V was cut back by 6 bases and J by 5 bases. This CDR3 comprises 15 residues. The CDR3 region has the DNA TGTGCCAGCAGCCTAAAGCGGGAGGGCCTTAACGAGCAGTACTTC. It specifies CASSLKREGLNEQYF.

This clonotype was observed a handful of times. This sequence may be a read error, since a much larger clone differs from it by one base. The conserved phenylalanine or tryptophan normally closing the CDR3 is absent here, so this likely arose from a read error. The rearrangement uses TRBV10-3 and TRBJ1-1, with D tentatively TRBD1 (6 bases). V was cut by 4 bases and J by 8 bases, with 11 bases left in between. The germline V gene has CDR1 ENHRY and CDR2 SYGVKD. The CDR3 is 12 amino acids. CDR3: CAISAGTGEAFS. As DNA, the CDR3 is TGTGCCATCAGTGCCGGAACAGGGGAAGCTTTCTCT.

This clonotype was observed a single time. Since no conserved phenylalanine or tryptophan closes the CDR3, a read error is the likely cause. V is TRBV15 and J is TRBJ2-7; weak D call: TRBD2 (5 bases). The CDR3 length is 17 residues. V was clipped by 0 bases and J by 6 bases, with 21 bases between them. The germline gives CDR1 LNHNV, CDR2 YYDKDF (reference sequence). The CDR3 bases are TGTGCCACCAGCAGAGATTTGACTTCTAGCACGCGAATCGAGCAGTACATC. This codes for CATSRDLTSSTRIEQYI.

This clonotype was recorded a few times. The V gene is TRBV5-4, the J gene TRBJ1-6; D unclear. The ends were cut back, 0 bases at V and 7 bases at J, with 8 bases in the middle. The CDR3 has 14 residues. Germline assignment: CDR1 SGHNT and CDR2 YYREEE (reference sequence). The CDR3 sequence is CASSLGVGNSPLHF. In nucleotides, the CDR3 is TGTGCCAGCAGCTTGGGGGTGGGGAATTCACCCCTCCACTTT.

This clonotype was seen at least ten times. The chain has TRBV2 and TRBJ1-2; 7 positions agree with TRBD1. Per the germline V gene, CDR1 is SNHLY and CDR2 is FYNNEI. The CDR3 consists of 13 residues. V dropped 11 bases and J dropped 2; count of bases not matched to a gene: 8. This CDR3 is CAVVQGQNYGYTF. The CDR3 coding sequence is TGTGCCGTAGTACAGGGGCAAAACTATGGCTACACCTTC.

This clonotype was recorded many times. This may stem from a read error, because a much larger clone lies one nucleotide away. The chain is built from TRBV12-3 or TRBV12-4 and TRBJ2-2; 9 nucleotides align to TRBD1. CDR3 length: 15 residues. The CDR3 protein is CTSRTGQGMNGELFF. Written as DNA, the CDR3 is TGTACCAGCAGGACGGGACAGGGAATGAACGGGGAGCTGTTTTTT.

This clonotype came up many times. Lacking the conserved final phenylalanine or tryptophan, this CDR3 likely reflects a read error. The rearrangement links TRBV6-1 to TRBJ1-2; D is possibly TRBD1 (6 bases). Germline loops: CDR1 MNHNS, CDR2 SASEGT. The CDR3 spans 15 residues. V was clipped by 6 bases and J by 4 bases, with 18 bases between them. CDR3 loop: CASSRRDIVFYGYTL. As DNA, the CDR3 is TGTGCCAGCAGCCGCCGGGACATTGTTTTCTATGGCTACACCCTC.

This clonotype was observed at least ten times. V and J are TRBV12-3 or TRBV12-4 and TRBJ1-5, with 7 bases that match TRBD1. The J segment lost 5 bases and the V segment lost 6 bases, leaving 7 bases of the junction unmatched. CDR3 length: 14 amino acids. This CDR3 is CASRADRTYQPQHF. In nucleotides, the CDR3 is TGTGCCAGCAGGGCGGACAGGACATATCAGCCCCAGCATTTT.

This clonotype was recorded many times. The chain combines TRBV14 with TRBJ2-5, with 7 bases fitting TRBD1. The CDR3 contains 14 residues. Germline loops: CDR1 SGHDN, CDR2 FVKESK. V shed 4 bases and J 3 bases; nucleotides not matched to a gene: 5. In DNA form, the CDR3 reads TGTGCCAGCAGCCCCTTAGGACAGGAAGAGACCCAGTACTTC. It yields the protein CASSPLGQEETQYF.

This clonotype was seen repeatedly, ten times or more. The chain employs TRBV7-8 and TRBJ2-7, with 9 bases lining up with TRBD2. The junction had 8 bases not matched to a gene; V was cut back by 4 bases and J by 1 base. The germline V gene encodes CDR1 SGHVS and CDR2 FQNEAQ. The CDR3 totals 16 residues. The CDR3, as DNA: TGTGCCAGCAGCTCTGGCGAAAGCGGGAGGTCCTACGAGCAGTACTTC. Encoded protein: CASSSGESGRSYEQYF.

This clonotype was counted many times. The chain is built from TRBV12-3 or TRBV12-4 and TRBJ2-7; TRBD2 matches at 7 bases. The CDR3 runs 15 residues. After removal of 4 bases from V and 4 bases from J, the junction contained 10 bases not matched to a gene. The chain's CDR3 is CASSSTGGISYEQYF. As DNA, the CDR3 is TGTGCCAGCAGTTCGACGGGAGGTATTAGTTACGAGCAGTACTTC.

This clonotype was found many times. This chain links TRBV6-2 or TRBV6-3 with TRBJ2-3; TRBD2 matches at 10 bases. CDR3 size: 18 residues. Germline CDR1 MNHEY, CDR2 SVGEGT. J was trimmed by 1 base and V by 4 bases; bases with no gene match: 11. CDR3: CASSSTAAGTSGTDTQYF. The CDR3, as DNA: TGTGCCAGCAGTTCGACCGCGGCCGGGACTAGCGGCACAGATACGCAGTATTTT.

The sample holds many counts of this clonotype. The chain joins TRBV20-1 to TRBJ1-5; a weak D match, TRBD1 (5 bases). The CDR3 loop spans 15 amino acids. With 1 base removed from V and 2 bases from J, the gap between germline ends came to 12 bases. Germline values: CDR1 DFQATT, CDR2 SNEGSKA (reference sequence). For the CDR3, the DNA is TGCAGTGCTAGAGTCGGGGCAGGAGGCAATCAGCCCCAGCATTTT. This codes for CSARVGAGGNQPQHF.

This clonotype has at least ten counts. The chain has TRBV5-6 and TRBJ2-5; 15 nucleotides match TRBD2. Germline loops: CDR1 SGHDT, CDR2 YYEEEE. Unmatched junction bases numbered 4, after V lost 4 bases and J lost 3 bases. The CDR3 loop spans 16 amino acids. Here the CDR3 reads CASSLRTSGREETQYF. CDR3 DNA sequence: TGTGCCAGCAGCCTAAGGACTAGCGGGAGGGAAGAGACCCAGTACTTC.

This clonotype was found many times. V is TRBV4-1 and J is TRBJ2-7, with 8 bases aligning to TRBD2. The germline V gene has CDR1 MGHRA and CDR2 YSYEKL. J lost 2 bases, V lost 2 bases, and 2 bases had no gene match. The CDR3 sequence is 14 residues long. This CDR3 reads CASSQTGLAYEQYF. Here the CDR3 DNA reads TGCGCCAGCAGCCAAACGGGACTAGCCTACGAGCAGTACTTC.

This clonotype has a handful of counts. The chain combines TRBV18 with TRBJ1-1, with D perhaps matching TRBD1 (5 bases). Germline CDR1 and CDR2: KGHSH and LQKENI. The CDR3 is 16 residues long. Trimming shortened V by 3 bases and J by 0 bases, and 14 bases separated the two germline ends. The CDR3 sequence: CASSPFGTQMNTEAFF. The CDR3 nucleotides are TGTGCCAGCTCACCCTTTGGGACCCAAATGAACACTGAAGCTTTCTTT.